Listed below are T cell receptor beta chains from one sample, sequenced in a study of blood T cells in healthy people across ages. One entry per CDR3 protein, called by TCRdb with MiXCR from the 5' RACE reads. The sample lists roughly 2 million distinct CDR3 sequences; around half were seen once. Sequenced input: blood. The receptors were sampled from a woman aged 40 to 50 in good health. The CDR3 runs from the conserved cysteine through the conserved F or W. D genes are given only for firm matches. The size field is filled for only some rows; it gives once, few, many or a size class.

v_call	j_call	clone_size	d_call	cdr3_aa	cdr3_nt
TRBV7-9	TRBJ2-3	NA	TRBD1	CASSKDQGAIDTQYF	TGTGCCAGCAGCAAGGACCAGGGGGCAATAGATACGCAGTATTTT
TRBV7-2	TRBJ2-7	few	NA	CASRPWGSSYEQYF	TGTGCCAGCAGACCATGGGGGTCTTCCTACGAGCAGTACTTC
TRBV6-5	TRBJ2-4	NA	TRBD1	CASSYGPDRGSKNIQYF	TGTGCCAGCAGTTACGGGCCGGACAGGGGGTCCAAAAACATTCAGTACTTC
TRBV4-1	TRBJ1-2	few	NA	CASSQGGSGYTF	TGCGCCAGCAGCCAGGGGGGCAGTGGCTACACCTTC
TRBV28	TRBJ2-5	NA	TRBD1	CASRPAGTGQETQYF	TGTGCCAGCAGGCCCGCCGGGACAGGCCAGGAGACCCAGTACTTC
TRBV7-2	TRBJ2-5	NA	TRBD2	CASSPGTSGGRKTQYF	TGTGCCAGCAGCCCCGGGACTAGCGGGGGTCGAAAGACCCAGTACTTC
TRBV6-5	TRBJ2-3	NA	TRBD1	CAGSLGQGTDTQYF	TGTGCCGGCAGCCTCGGACAGGGCACAGATACGCAGTATTTT
TRBV6-6	TRBJ2-5	NA	NA	CASSLLGHRETQYF	TGTGCCAGCAGCTTACTAGGCCACCGAGAGACCCAGTACTTC
TRBV13	TRBJ2-4	few	NA	CASSLKGEVQNIQYF	TGTGCCAGCAGCTTAAAAGGGGAGGTCCAAAACATTCAGTACTTC
TRBV7-7	TRBJ2-1	few	TRBD1	CASSPDRVGNEQFF	TGTGCTAGCAGCCCTGACAGGGTCGGCAATGAGCAGTTCTTC
TRBV6-2/TRBV6-3	TRBJ1-2	NA	NA	CASTPTSGGVSYGYTF	TGTGCCAGCACCCCAACGAGTGGTGGTGTGTCCTATGGCTACACCTTC
TRBV4-3	TRBJ2-5	NA	NA	CASSQNAASPTETQYF	TGCGCCAGCAGCCAAAACGCAGCGAGCCCGACGGAGACCCAGTACTTC
TRBV7-9	TRBJ2-5	NA	TRBD1	CASSFPQGAKGLQETQYF	TGTGCCAGCAGCTTCCCACAGGGGGCGAAAGGGCTCCAAGAGACCCAGTACTTC
TRBV27	TRBJ2-1	NA	TRBD2	CATKISGGPAYNEQFF	TGTGCCACCAAGATTAGCGGGGGGCCTGCCTACAATGAGCAGTTCTTC
TRBV7-9	TRBJ1-5	NA	NA	CASGQNNQPQHF	TGTGCCAGCGGGCAGAACAATCAGCCCCAGCATTTT
TRBV11-2	TRBJ2-1	few	TRBD2	CASSLVGSAGDVSYSSYNEQFF	TGTGCCAGCAGCTTAGTAGGTAGTGCGGGGGATGTGAGTTATAGCTCCTACAATGAGCAGTTCTTC
TRBV5-1	TRBJ2-1	NA	TRBD1	CASSTRDSYNEQFF	TGCGCCAGCAGCACCCGGGACAGCTACAATGAGCAGTTCTTC
TRBV4-1	TRBJ1-2	few	NA	CASSQPGQQISYGYTF	TGCGCCAGCAGCCAACCCGGACAGCAAATATCCTATGGCTACACCTTC
TRBV3-1	TRBJ2-5	few	NA	CASSQVGGYAETQYF	TGTGCCAGCAGCCAAGTTGGCGGCTACGCTGAGACCCAGTACTTC
TRBV15	TRBJ2-1	NA	NA	CATSSSMLEQFF	TGTGCCACCAGCAGCTCTATGTTGGAGCAGTTCTTC
TRBV20-1	TRBJ1-2	NA	TRBD1	CSARPGQGLGYGYTF	TGCAGTGCTAGGCCGGGACAGGGTTTGGGCTATGGCTACACCTTC
TRBV6-5	TRBJ1-2	NA	NA	CASSYSTVSYGYTF	TGTGCCAGCAGTTACTCGACAGTTTCCTATGGCTACACCTTC